This TCR beta chain was captured in a study of tumor-infiltrating lymphocytes in oesophageal squamous cell carcinoma. V was clipped by 6 bases and J by 8 bases, with 19 bases between them. The CDR3 extends over 15 amino acids. Via MiXCR, TCRdb re-called the PCR reads, giving one row per CDR3 protein. The sample lists about 20,000 distinct CDR3 sequences; 35% to 45% were seen once. Sequences were obtained from esophageal tumor tissue. The source of this sequence is a male donor with esophageal squamous cell carcinoma. The chain uses TRBV12-3 or TRBV12-4 and TRBJ1-4; D perhaps matches TRBD1 (5 bases). The CDR3 loop reads CASSEGRRVIEKLFF. The CDR3 DNA sequence: TGTGCCAGCAGCGAAGGGCGCAGGGTGATAGAAAAACTGTTTTTT.